This T cell receptor (beta chain) was captured in a study of PD-1 blockade in classical Hodgkin lymphoma. This CDR3 spans 15 amino acids. From germline, CDR1 is SGHVS and CDR2 FQNEAQ. V gave up 3 bases and J gave up 5 bases, with 16 bases separating them. Broader study findings: No one has yet defined what causes the repertoire differences, which may be disease activity or prior therapy. When set against healthy donors, newly diagnosed patients were reported to show lower baseline TCR diversity.

The data were produced by immunoSEQ multiplex PCR, yet TCRdb's version contains in-frame clones alone and is incomplete. Here the sample spans about 85,000 clones, roughly 91% being singletons. Each patient's relapse followed autologous stem cell transplantation, and brentuximab vedotin exposure varied. Comments on this clone: What it binds is unknown.

The TCR sequence derives from a human donor with classical Hodgkin lymphoma. The rearrangement links TRBV7-8 to TRBJ2-5, with a tentative D call TRBD1 (7 bases). Specimen: peripheral blood mononuclear cells (PBMCs), collected before the second cycle of nivolumab. In DNA form, the CDR3 reads TGTGCCAGCAGCTTTAGACAGGGAGGAGTGGAGACCCAGTACTTC. Translating gives CASSFRQGGVETQYF.